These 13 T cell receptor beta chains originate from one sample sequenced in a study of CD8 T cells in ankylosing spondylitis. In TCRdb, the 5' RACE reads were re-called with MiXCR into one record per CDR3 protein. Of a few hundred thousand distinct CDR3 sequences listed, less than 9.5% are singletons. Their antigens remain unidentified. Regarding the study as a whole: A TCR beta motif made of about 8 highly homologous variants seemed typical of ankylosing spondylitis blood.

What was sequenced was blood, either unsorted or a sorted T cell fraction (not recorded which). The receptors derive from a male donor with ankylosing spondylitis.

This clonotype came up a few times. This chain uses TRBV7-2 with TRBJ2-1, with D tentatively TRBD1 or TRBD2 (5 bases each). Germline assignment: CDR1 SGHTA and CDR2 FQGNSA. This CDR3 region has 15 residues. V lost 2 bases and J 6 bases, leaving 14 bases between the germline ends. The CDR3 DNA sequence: TGTGCCAGCAGCTTATGGGGGAATCCTCCCAATGAGCAGTTCTTC. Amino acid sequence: CASSLWGNPPNEQFF.

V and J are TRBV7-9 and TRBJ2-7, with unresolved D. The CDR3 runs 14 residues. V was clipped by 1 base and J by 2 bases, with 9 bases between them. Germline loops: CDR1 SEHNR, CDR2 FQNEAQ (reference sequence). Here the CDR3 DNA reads TGTGCCAGCAGCTTAGGACGGGCAACCTACGAGCAGTACTTC. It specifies CASSLGRATYEQYF.

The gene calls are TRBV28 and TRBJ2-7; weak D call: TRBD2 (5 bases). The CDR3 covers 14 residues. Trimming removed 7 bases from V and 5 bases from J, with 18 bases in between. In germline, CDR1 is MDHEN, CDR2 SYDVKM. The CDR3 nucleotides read TGTGCCAGCACCCAAGTACAGAAACTAGACGAGCAGTACTTC. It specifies CASTQVQKLDEQYF. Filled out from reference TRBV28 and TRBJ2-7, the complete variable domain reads DVKVTQSSRYLVKRTGEKVFLECVQDMDHENMFWYRQDPGLGLRLIYFSYDVKMKEKGDIPEGYSVSREKKERFSLILESASTNQTSMYLCASTQVQKLDEQYFGPGTRLTVT.

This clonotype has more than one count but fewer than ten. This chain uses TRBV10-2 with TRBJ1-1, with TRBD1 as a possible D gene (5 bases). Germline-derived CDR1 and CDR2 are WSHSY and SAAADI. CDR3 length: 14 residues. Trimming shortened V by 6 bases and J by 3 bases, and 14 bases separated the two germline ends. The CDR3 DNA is TGCGCCAGCAGAGACACCGGGGGACACACTGAAGCTTTCTTT. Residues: CASRDTGGHTEAFF.

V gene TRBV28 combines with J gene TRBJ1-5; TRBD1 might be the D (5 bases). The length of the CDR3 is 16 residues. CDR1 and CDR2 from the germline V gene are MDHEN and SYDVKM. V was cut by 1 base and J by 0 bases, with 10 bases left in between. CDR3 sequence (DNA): TGTGCCAGCAGTTTATTTCAGGGAGATAGCAATCAGCCCCAGCATTTT. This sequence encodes CASSLFQGDSNQPQHF.

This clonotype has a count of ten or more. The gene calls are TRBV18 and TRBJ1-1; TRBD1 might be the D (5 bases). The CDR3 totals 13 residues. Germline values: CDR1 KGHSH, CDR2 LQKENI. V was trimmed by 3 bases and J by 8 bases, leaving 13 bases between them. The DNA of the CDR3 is TGTGCCAGCTCACCGCCAAGGCGGGGCGAAGCTTTCTTT. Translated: CASSPPRRGEAFF.

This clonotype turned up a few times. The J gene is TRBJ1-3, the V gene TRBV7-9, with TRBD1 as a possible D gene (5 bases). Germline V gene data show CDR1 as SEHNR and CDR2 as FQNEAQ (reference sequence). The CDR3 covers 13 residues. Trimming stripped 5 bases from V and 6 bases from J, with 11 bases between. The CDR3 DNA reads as TGTGCCAGCAGCCCGAGACAGCCAAACACCATATATTTT. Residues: CASSPRQPNTIYF.

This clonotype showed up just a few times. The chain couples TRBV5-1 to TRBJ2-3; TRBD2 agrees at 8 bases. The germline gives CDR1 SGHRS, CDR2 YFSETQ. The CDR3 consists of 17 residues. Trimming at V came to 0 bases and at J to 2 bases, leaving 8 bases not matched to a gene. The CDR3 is CASSLGMAGGNTDTQYF. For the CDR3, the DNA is TGCGCCAGCAGCTTGGGAATGGCGGGAGGCAACACAGATACGCAGTATTTT. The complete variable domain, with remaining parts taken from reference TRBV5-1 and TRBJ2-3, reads KAGVTQTPRYLIKTRGQQVTLSCSPISGHRSVSWYQQTPGQGLQFLFEYFSETQRNKGNFPGRFSGRQFSNSRSEMNVSTLELGDSALYLCASSLGMAGGNTDTQYFGPGTRLTVL.

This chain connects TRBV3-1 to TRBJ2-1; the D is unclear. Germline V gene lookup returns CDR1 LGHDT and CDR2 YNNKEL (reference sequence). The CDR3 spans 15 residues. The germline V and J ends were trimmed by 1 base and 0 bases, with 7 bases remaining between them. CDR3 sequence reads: CASSQAQISYNEQFF. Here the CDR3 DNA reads TGTGCCAGCAGCCAAGCTCAGATCTCCTACAATGAGCAGTTCTTC.

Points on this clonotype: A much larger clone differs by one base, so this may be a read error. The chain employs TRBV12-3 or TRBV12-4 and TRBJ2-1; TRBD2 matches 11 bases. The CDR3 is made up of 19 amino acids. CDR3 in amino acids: CAISFGSTLAGEVHNEQFF. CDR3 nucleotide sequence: TGTGCCATCAGTTTTGGTTCTACACTAGCGGGAGAGGTCCACAATGAGCAGTTCTTC.

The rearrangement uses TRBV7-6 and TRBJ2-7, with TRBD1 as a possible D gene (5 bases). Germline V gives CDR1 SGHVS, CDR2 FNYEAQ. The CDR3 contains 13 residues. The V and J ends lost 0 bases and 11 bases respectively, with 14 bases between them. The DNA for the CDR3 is TGTGCCAGCAGCTTAGCGGAAGGGGCTCGGGAGTACTTC. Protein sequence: CASSLAEGAREYF.

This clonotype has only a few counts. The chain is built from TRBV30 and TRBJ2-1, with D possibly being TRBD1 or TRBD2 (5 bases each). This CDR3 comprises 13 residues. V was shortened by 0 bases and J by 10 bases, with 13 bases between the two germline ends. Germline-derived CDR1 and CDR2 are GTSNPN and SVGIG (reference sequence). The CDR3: CAWSVRVRDEQFF. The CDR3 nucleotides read TGTGCCTGGAGTGTACGGGTCCGGGACGAGCAGTTCTTC.

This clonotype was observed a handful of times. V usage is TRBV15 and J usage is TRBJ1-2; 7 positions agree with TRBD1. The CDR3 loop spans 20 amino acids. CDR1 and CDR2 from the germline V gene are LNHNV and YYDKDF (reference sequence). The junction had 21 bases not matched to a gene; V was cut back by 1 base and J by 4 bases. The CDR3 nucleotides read TGTGCCACCAGCAGAGGCCCCTTGTCGGGACAGCCTGGATGGGGCTATGGCTACACCTTC. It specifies CATSRGPLSGQPGWGYGYTF.